The clone carrying this T cell receptor beta chain was found many times. Trimming took off 4 bases at V and 7 bases at J, with 13 bases between the two ends. CDR1 is SEHNR, CDR2 FQNEAQ, per germline (reference sequence). This CDR3 is 13 amino acids long. This sample is part of a study of human T cells and chemical hapten exposure. MiXCR, run by TCRdb on the RACE reads, gives a single entry per CDR3 protein. The sample records around 300,000 distinct CDR3 sequences, over 5% being singletons. Documented time point: pre-sensitization, week 0. Specified treatment: therapeutic diphenylcyclopropenone sensitization with weekly scalp DPC. Total RNA came from unfractionated whole blood.

The input for sequencing was whole blood, taken in connection with sensitization to the hapten diphenylcyclopropenone (DPC). The clonotype was recovered from a woman aged 18-29 years with alopecia areata. Some clones in this sample may be carry-over from other donors' samples. The chain is built from TRBV7-9 and TRBJ1-2; D is possibly TRBD1 (5 bases). The CDR3 DNA reads TGTGCCAGCAGCTCCGGGAGGGGAAGTGGCTACACCTTC. Translating it yields CASSSGRGSGYTF.